The rows below give T cell receptor beta chains drawn from one sample of a study of human T cells and chemical hapten exposure. TCRdb recomputed calls from the RACE reads with MiXCR, one row per CDR3 protein. Among over 55,000 distinct CDR3 sequences listed, more than 9% were seen once. The sample in question was whole blood, obtained in connection with sensitization to the hapten diphenylcyclopropenone (DPC). The receptors shown here come from a man in his forties or fifties with alopecia areata. Some clones in this sample may be carry-over from other donors' samples. The CDR3 runs from the conserved cysteine through the conserved F or W. D genes are given only for firm matches.

D gene,J gene,V gene,CDR3 protein
NA,TRBJ2-7,TRBV7-6,CASSPDSTSYEQYF
NA,TRBJ2-1,TRBV10-3,CAIKGSSSYNEQFF
NA,TRBJ2-1,TRBV7-2,CASSLVAYNEQFF
NA,TRBJ2-3,TRBV12-3/TRBV12-4,CASSLSIPDTQYF
TRBD2,TRBJ2-7,TRBV9,CASSGGLAATYEQYF
TRBD2,TRBJ2-7,TRBV27,CASSFGPGGNEQYF
TRBD1,TRBJ1-4,TRBV12-3/TRBV12-4,CASSSTPGQEKLFF
NA,TRBJ2-6,TRBV2,CASSALGNPGANVLTF
TRBD2,TRBJ2-7,TRBV5-5,CASSGTSGTEQYF
TRBD2,TRBJ2-1,TRBV20-1,CSASGLGRKDEQFF
TRBD2,TRBJ2-1,TRBV2,CASSEVVRLAVSQFF
TRBD2,TRBJ2-7,TRBV28,CASSTRLAAREQYF
NA,TRBJ2-7,TRBV10-3,CAISAYSHSYEQYF
NA,TRBJ1-2,TRBV6-5,CASSYLDRSYGYTF
NA,TRBJ2-7,TRBV7-6,CASGQSSYEQYF
NA,TRBJ2-1,TRBV19,CASSGTRSNEQFF
NA,TRBJ1-6,TRBV7-9,CASSFAGYNSPLHF
TRBD1,TRBJ2-2,TRBV4-2,CASSQGGQDTGELFF
TRBD2,TRBJ2-7,TRBV7-9,CASSSTGTSGTYEQYF
NA,TRBJ2-7,TRBV7-9,CASSLAPYRSHEQYF
NA,TRBJ2-7,TRBV28,CASSPSQKTSGAYEQYF
TRBD2,TRBJ2-1,TRBV7-2,CASSSYLAAAYNEQFF
NA,TRBJ2-7,TRBV29-1,CSVEDSETYEQYF
NA,TRBJ1-2,TRBV28,CASSFPNYGYTF
NA,TRBJ2-1,TRBV29-1,CSGESGNEQFF
NA,TRBJ2-1,TRBV7-3,CASSLTNYNEQFF
NA,TRBJ2-7,TRBV6-5,CASSPREGTYEQYF
NA,TRBJ1-3,TRBV20-1,CSATTSNTIYF
TRBD2,TRBJ2-1,TRBV12-3/TRBV12-4,CASSRSGGFGLEEQFF